What follows is one T cell receptor (beta chain) and its context. Repertoires were generated with immunoSEQ multiplex PCR, while TCRdb's copy carries only in-frame clones and drops some. Of 200,000 to 250,000 clones in the sample, around 84% are singletons; the top ten hold 15% to 20%. This sample stems from a study of blood T cell repertoires in COVID-19. The V gene's germline CDR1 is GTSNPN and CDR2 SVGIG (reference sequence). Trimming left V 0 bases short and J 2 bases short, with 14 bases between. The CDR3 totals 16 residues. This clonotype originated in a woman aged 80 or older with active or convalescent COVID-19. V usage is TRBV30 and J usage is TRBJ1-5, with D unresolved. The sequencing sample was made of peripheral blood. The CDR3 is CAWSVLCRQGNQPQHF. The CDR3, as DNA: TGTGCCTGGAGTGTACTTTGTCGGCAGGGCAATCAGCCCCAGCATTTT. The full variable domain, completed using reference TRBV30 and TRBJ1-5, is SQTIHQWPATLVQPVGSPLSLECTVEGTSNPNLYWYRQAAGRGLQLLFYSVGIGQISSEVPQNLSASRPQDRQFILSSKKLLLSDSGFYLCAWSVLCRQGNQPQHFGDGTRLSIL.